Presented here are 14 T cell receptor beta chains from one specimen sequenced in a study of shared clonotypes between healthy human individuals. Only in-frame clones appear in the TCRdb table, and some are missing; sequencing was by immunoSEQ multiplex PCR. The table shows just over 2,000,000 clones, with roughly 95% occurring only once. Sequencing was done on a sample of naive CD4+ T cells sorted from blood. The subset: CD45RA+ positively selected. These receptors were obtained from a man between 18 and 29 years old in good health.

This rearrangement joins TRBV2 to TRBJ1-2, with D possibly TRBD1 on 5 matching bases. The CDR3 consists of 15 residues. The ends were cut back, 8 bases at V and 1 base at J, with 17 bases in the middle. Germline V CDR1 and CDR2: SNHLY, FYNNEI. The CDR3 here is CASCITGVINYGYTF. CDR3 in DNA: TGTGCCAGCTGTATTACAGGAGTCATTAACTATGGCTACACCTTC.

The chain combines TRBV7-3 with TRBJ2-2; D uncertain. The CDR3 has 15 amino acids. In germline, CDR1 is SGHTA, CDR2 FQGTGA. Trimming removed 2 bases from V and 1 base from J, with 8 bases in between. In DNA form, the CDR3 reads TGTGCCAGCAGCTTATCACCAGAGAACACCGGGGAGCTGTTTTTT. Amino acid sequence: CASSLSPENTGELFF.

The CDR3 DNA is TGCGCCAGCAGCCAGTACGGCACAGATACGCAGTATTTT. This sequence encodes CASSQYGTDTQYF. The chain links TRBV5-1 to TRBJ2-3; D is unclear. Germline V gene sequence: CDR1 SGHRS, CDR2 YFSETQ. V was clipped by 4 bases and J by 1 base, with 7 bases between them. The CDR3 sequence is 13 residues long.

Notes on this clone: With a much larger clone just one base away, this may be a read error. DNA of the CDR3: TGCGCCAGCAACCAAATGGACCGGAACACTGAAGCTTTCTTT. Translated, it gives CASNQMDRNTEAFF. V gene TRBV4-1 combines with J gene TRBJ1-1; no reliable D call. Germline assignment: CDR1 MGHRA and CDR2 YSYEKL. The CDR3 has 14 residues.

This chain uses TRBV28 with TRBJ1-2; the D is unclear. Deletions cut 8 bases from V and 6 bases from J, with 13 bases between. Germline V gene sequence: CDR1 MDHEN, CDR2 SYDVKM. This CDR3 has 12 residues. The CDR3 coding sequence is TGTGCCAGCGGGTCACTTGGCGATGGCTACACCTTC. Translated, it gives CASGSLGDGYTF.

As regards this clone: The same CDR3 also results from other DNA sequences found in this sample. The chain combines TRBV5-1 with TRBJ2-5; D not certain. V lost 0 bases and J 3 bases, leaving 6 bases between the germline ends. The CDR3 totals 13 residues. Germline CDR1 reads SGHRS; CDR2 reads YFSETQ. Here the CDR3 DNA reads TGCGCCAGCAGCTTGGTGTCTGAAGAGACCCAGTACTTC. Protein sequence: CASSLVSEETQYF.

In its sample, this clone was seen many times. The chain recombines TRBV29-1 with TRBJ2-7; no reliable D call. In germline, CDR1 is SQVTM, CDR2 ANQGSEA. The CDR3 sequence is 11 residues long. V lost 6 bases and J lost 5, with 11 bases in between. The CDR3 loop is CSVANTDEQYF. Here the CDR3 DNA reads TGCAGCGTCGCCAACACCGACGAGCAGTACTTC.

The CDR3 region has the DNA TGCGCCAGCAGCCCTCTAGCGGGGGTGAAAAACATTCAGTACTTC. Its translation is CASSPLAGVKNIQYF. The chain has TRBV5-1 and TRBJ2-4; 10 positions match TRBD2. The germline CDR1 and CDR2 sequences are SGHRS and YFSETQ. CDR3 size: 15 residues. V was clipped by 4 bases and J by 4 bases; unmatched bases: 5.

Regarding this clone: This could be a read error, since a much larger clone is one nucleotide away. The chain has TRBV11-3 and TRBJ1-1; the match to TRBD1 covers 7 bases. CDR1 and CDR2 from the germline V gene are SGHNT and YENEEA. Germline trimming cut 4 bases from V and 0 bases from J; bases unmatched to any gene: 2. The CDR3 runs 14 residues. CDR3 sequence: CASSSGTVNTEAFF. The CDR3 DNA sequence: TGTGCCAGCAGCTCCGGGACAGTGAACACTGAAGCTTTCTTT.

The chain carries TRBV2 and TRBJ2-1; 7 bases are a match to TRBD2. V lost 4 bases to trimming and J lost 6 bases; unmatched junction nucleotides: 3. This CDR3 spans 13 amino acids. Germline V gene data show CDR1 as SNHLY and CDR2 as FYNNEI. This CDR3 is CASSGWGGNEQFF. CDR3 DNA sequence: TGTGCCAGCAGTGGCTGGGGGGGCAATGAGCAGTTCTTC. The variable domain in full, completed from reference TRBV2 and TRBJ2-1, reads EPEVTQTPSHQVTQMGQEVILRCVPISNHLYFYWYRQILGQKVEFLVSFYNNEISEKSEIFDDQFSVERPDGSNFTLKIRSTKLEDSAMYFCASSGWGGNEQFFGPGTRLTVL.

The rearrangement joins TRBV5-1 to TRBJ1-2; TRBD1 agrees at 9 bases. Trimming at V came to 4 bases and at J to 4 bases, leaving 14 bases not matched to a gene. Germline assignment: CDR1 SGHRS and CDR2 YFSETQ. The CDR3 is 17 residues long. CDR3 sequence reads: CASSVSGTGSPGYGYTF. Written as DNA, the CDR3 is TGCGCCAGCAGCGTGTCCGGGACAGGGTCCCCTGGCTATGGCTACACCTTC.

The J gene is TRBJ2-7, the V gene TRBV5-5; no firm D call. The CDR3 runs to 13 residues. The V end lost 3 bases, the J end lost 3 bases, and 10 bases lay between the germline ends. The germline V gene has CDR1 SGHKS and CDR2 YYEKEE (reference sequence). The CDR3 sequence is CASSSPMVYEQYF. CDR3 sequence (DNA): TGTGCCAGCAGCTCTCCGATGGTCTACGAGCAGTACTTC.

The table lists this clone with a count of one. The gene calls are TRBV14 and TRBJ1-2; a weak D match, TRBD1 (6 bases). The germline CDR1 and CDR2 sequences are SGHDN and FVKESK. Deletions cut 5 bases from V and 8 bases from J, with 15 bases between. This CDR3 contains 13 residues. CDR3 sequence (DNA): TGTGCCAGCAGCTATAACAGGGCGTACGGCTACACCTTC. As protein: CASSYNRAYGYTF.

This clone was observed once. CDR3 nucleotides: TGTGCCAGCAGCAGACAACAGCTCGCCTACAATGAGCAGTTCTTC. It codes for CASSRQQLAYNEQFF. The J gene is TRBJ2-1, the V gene TRBV5-6; D not certain. This CDR3 has 15 residues. V lost 4 bases and J 2 bases, leaving 13 bases between the germline ends. Germline V CDR1 and CDR2: SGHDT, YYEEEE.